A single sample gave rise to the 4 T cell receptor beta chains below, sequenced in a study of T cell responses to AZD1222 COVID-19 vaccine. Produced via immunoSEQ multiplex PCR; TCRdb's table is partial and in-frame only. This sample has 95,000 to 150,000 clones; 75% to 90% occur once, and the top ten carry around 3.1%. The sequencing here drew on peripheral blood, taken on day 0 of AZD1222 vaccination. These receptors all stem from an adult in good health.

This chain links TRBV6-5 with TRBJ2-5, with TRBD1 as a possible D gene (5 bases). The germline gives CDR1 MNHEY, CDR2 SVGAGI. The V end was cut by 10 bases, the J end by 2 bases, with 20 bases between. The CDR3 runs to 15 residues. Here the CDR3 reads CAISLGAGPQETQYF. CDR3 nucleotide sequence: TGTGCCATTTCCTTAGGGGCAGGGCCACAAGAGACCCAGTACTTC.

J is TRBJ2-1 and V is TRBV5-1; 10 nucleotides agree with TRBD1. Germline CDR1 reads SGHRS; CDR2 reads YFSETQ. J gave up 6 bases and V 3 bases, and 0 bases lay outside the gene matches. The CDR3 has 13 residues. The CDR3 DNA is TGCGCCAGCAGCTGGGACAGGGGCAATGAGCAGTTCTTC. Translation gives CASSWDRGNEQFF.

The chain recombines TRBV5-6 with TRBJ2-3; D ambiguous. CDR3 length: 13 amino acids. The germline gives CDR1 SGHDT, CDR2 YYEEEE. The V end lost 9 bases, the J end lost 6 bases, and 17 bases lay between the germline ends. The CDR3 here is CATSRQNWDTQYF. In DNA form, the CDR3 reads TGTGCCACCTCCCGACAAAATTGGGATACGCAGTATTTT.

This clone was detected once. The chain's CDR3 is CASSPELGSSYEQYF. CDR3 DNA sequence: TGTGCCAGCTCACCAGAGTTGGGGTCATCCTACGAGCAGTACTTC. The V gene is TRBV18, the J gene TRBJ2-7; no firm D call. This CDR3 has 15 residues. Germline V gene lookup returns CDR1 KGHSH and CDR2 LQKENI. Trimming cost V 2 bases and J 1 base, with 12 bases left between them. Full variable domain (outside the CDR3, taken from reference TRBV18 and TRBJ2-7): NAGVMQNPRHLVRRRGQEARLRCSPMKGHSHVYWYRQLPEEGLKFMVYLQKENIIDESGMPKERFSAEFPKEGPSILRIQQVVRGDSAAYFCASSPELGSSYEQYFGPGTRLTVT.